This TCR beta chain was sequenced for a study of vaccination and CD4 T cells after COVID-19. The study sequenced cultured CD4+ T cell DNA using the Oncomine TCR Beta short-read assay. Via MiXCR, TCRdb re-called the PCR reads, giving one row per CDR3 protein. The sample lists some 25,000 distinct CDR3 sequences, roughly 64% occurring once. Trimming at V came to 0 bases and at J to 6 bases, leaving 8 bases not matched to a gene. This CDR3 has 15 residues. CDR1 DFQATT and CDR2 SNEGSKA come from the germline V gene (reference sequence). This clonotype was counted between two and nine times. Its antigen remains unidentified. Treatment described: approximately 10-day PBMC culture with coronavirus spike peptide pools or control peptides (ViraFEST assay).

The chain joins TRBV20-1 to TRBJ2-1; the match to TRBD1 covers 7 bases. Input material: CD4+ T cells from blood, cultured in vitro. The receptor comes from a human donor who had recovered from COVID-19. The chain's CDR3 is CSARDSETGLNEQFF. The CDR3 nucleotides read TGCAGTGCTAGAGATTCGGAGACAGGGCTCAATGAGCAGTTCTTC.